This passage covers 30 T cell receptor beta chains from one sample sequenced in a study of identical twins. TCRdb re-derived calls from the 5' RACE reads in MiXCR, one entry per CDR3 protein. In the table there are hundreds of thousands of distinct CDR3 sequences, more than 9% of which are singletons. This same sample was also part of a study on yellow fever vaccine responses in identical twins.

Material: CD8+ T cells sorted from blood. The receptors derive from a woman between 18 and 30 years old in good health.

In its sample, this clonotype was seen many times. The chain links TRBV4-1 to TRBJ2-1; 8 nucleotides align to TRBD1. Germline CDR1 MGHRA, CDR2 YSYEKL. With V trimmed by 2 bases and J by 4 bases, 16 bases remained unmatched. This CDR3 region has 19 residues. The CDR3 sequence is CASSQPPGQAEYQYNEQFF. The CDR3 DNA sequence: TGCGCCAGCAGCCAACCCCCGGGACAGGCCGAGTACCAATACAATGAGCAGTTCTTC.

The chain employs TRBV7-9 and TRBJ1-1, with 9 nucleotides matching TRBD1. The ends lost 5 bases at V and 4 bases at J; junction bases unmatched: 8. CDR3 length: 15 residues. Germline lookup yields CDR1 SEHNR and CDR2 FQNEAQ (reference sequence). The CDR3 spells CASSPAQGARTEAFF. Here the CDR3 DNA reads TGTGCCAGCAGCCCGGCACAGGGGGCCCGCACTGAAGCTTTCTTT.

This clonotype was detected a few times. The V and J genes are TRBV19 and TRBJ2-5; 11 nucleotides align to TRBD1. V was pared by 7 bases and J by 5 bases, with 6 bases of the junction left unmatched. The CDR3 totals 14 residues. CDR1 is LNHDA, CDR2 SQIVND, per germline (reference sequence). As DNA, the CDR3 is TGTGCCAGTACGGGACAGGGGGACGCGGAGACCCAGTACTTC. This translates into CASTGQGDAETQYF.

The table lists this clonotype with a few counts. This chain joins TRBV6-6 and TRBJ1-1; 8 nucleotides agree with TRBD1. The V and J ends lost 9 bases and 4 bases, in that order; junction bases with no gene match: 7. Looked up from germline, CDR1 is MNHNY and CDR2 is SVGAGI (reference sequence). The CDR3 contains 13 residues. This CDR3 is CASSGGSGTEAFF. Written as DNA, the CDR3 is TGTGCCAGTTCAGGGGGCTCAGGCACTGAAGCTTTCTTT.

There are many counts of this clonotype. The chain combines TRBV12-3 or TRBV12-4 with TRBJ2-7; D is ambiguous. The CDR3 has 12 residues. Trimming shortened V by 3 bases and J by 4 bases, and 7 bases separated the two germline ends. CDR3 amino acids: CASSLGLYEQYF. DNA of the CDR3: TGTGCCAGCAGTTTGGGTTTATACGAGCAGTACTTC.

This clonotype was detected only a few times. The chain uses TRBV24-1 and TRBJ2-1; TRBD2 aligns across 14 bases. J lost 7 bases, V lost 2 bases, and 6 bases had no gene match. This CDR3 contains 17 residues. Germline assignment: CDR1 KGHDR and CDR2 SFDVKD. The CDR3 protein is CATSDWGLAGVRNEQFF. The CDR3 bases are TGTGCCACCAGTGATTGGGGACTAGCGGGAGTCCGTAATGAGCAGTTCTTC.

V is TRBV15 and J is TRBJ2-7; no firm D call. Trimming removed 1 base from V and 0 bases from J, with 4 bases in between. Per the germline V gene, CDR1 is LNHNV and CDR2 is YYDKDF (reference sequence). This CDR3 has 13 amino acids. The CDR3 sequence is CATSRVSSYEQYF. The CDR3, as DNA: TGTGCCACCAGCAGAGTAAGCTCCTACGAGCAGTACTTC.

This clonotype was picked up a small number of times. The chain uses TRBV29-1 and TRBJ1-2, with D possibly being TRBD1 (5 bases). Deletions cut 0 bases from V and 6 bases from J, with 14 bases between. Per the germline V gene, CDR1 is SQVTM and CDR2 is ANQGSEA. This CDR3 comprises 14 residues. The CDR3 DNA is TGCAGCGTTGAAGATCAACAGCTCAGGGATGGCTACACCTTC. Protein product: CSVEDQQLRDGYTF.

This clonotype has just a few counts. The rearrangement joins TRBV12-3 or TRBV12-4 to TRBJ2-2; 7 nucleotides match TRBD2. V was clipped by 4 bases and J by 0 bases; unmatched bases: 8. There are 17 residues in the CDR3. The DNA for the CDR3 is TGTGCCAGCAGTTCGGGGGGTTTGTATGCGAACACCGGGGAGCTGTTTTTT. The encoded protein is CASSSGGLYANTGELFF.

CDR3 residues: CASSPQGAPDTGELFF. CDR3 coding DNA: TGTGCCAGCAGTCCTCAGGGGGCCCCGGACACCGGGGAGCTGTTTTTT. This chain uses TRBV12-3 or TRBV12-4 with TRBJ2-2; 8 bases line up with TRBD1. This CDR3 spans 16 amino acids. The ends lost 5 bases at V and 3 bases at J; junction bases unmatched: 8.

In this sample, this clonotype turned up many times. V gene TRBV6-1 combines with J gene TRBJ1-6; no firm D call. Trimming stripped 4 bases from V and 7 bases from J, with 11 bases between. Germline V gene lookup returns CDR1 MNHNS and CDR2 SASEGT. The CDR3 is made up of 14 amino acids. The DNA of the CDR3 is TGTGCCAGCAGTGGGAACAGCCCGAATTCACCCCTCCACTTT. This encodes CASSGNSPNSPLHF.

This clonotype has at least ten counts. The V and J genes are TRBV12-3 or TRBV12-4 and TRBJ2-1, with 7 bases identical to TRBD2. The CDR3 length is 16 residues. V lost 4 bases to trimming and J lost 1 base; unmatched junction nucleotides: 7. Here the CDR3 DNA reads TGTGCCAGCAGTTCCCGACTAGCTGGTTCCTACAATGAGCAGTTCTTC. Its protein product is CASSSRLAGSYNEQFF.

The chain uses TRBV2 and TRBJ2-7, with a possible D match to TRBD1 (5 bases). CDR1 and CDR2 (germline): SNHLY, FYNNEI. CDR3 length equals 12 residues. V gave up 4 bases and J gave up 3 bases, with 7 bases separating them. The CDR3 sequence: CASSGQNYEQYF. The CDR3 bases are TGTGCCAGCAGTGGACAGAACTACGAGCAGTACTTC. Based on the CDR3 plus reference TRBV2 and TRBJ2-7, the full variable domain is EPEVTQTPSHQVTQMGQEVILRCVPISNHLYFYWYRQILGQKVEFLVSFYNNEISEKSEIFDDQFSVERPDGSNFTLKIRSTKLEDSAMYFCASSGQNYEQYFGPGTRLTVT.

V gene TRBV15 combines with J gene TRBJ1-1; D is perhaps TRBD1 (5 bases). CDR1 is LNHNV and CDR2 is YYDKDF in the germline V gene (reference sequence). Between the trimmed V and J ends, which lost 0 bases and 8 bases, there was a span of 10 bases. The CDR3 runs 13 residues. The CDR3 DNA reads as TGTGCCACCAGCAGAGATCGGTCAGGGGAAGCTTTCTTT. Its protein is CATSRDRSGEAFF.

This clonotype showed up just a few times. V usage is TRBV28 and J usage is TRBJ2-7, with TRBD2 identical over 8 bases. The length of the CDR3 is 17 residues. The J segment lost 3 bases and the V segment lost 4 bases, leaving 14 bases of the junction unmatched. Germline V lookup: CDR1 MDHEN, CDR2 SYDVKM. For the CDR3, the DNA is TGTGCCAGCAGTTCCCCGGGACTAGGGGTTTTCGGCTACGAGCAGTACTTC. It yields the protein CASSSPGLGVFGYEQYF.

This clonotype has a count of ten or more. The CDR3 is CASSSRDEQFF. As DNA, the CDR3 is TGTGCCAGCAGCTCCAGGGATGAGCAGTTCTTC. This sequence joins TRBV6-5 and TRBJ2-1; tentative D call: TRBD1 (5 bases). The germline V gene has CDR1 MNHEY and CDR2 SVGAGI. The V gene lost 6 bases and the J gene lost 8 bases, with 8 bases spanning the gap. This CDR3 has 11 amino acids.

This clonotype was observed at least ten times. V is TRBV12-3 or TRBV12-4 and J is TRBJ2-5; 11 bases line up with TRBD2. V lost 4 bases to trimming and J lost 5 bases; unmatched junction nucleotides: 6. The CDR3 length is 15 residues. For the CDR3, the DNA is TGTGCCAGCAGTTATAGCGGGGGGGCGTTGGAGACCCAGTACTTC. The encoded protein is CASSYSGGALETQYF.

The chain couples TRBV24-1 to TRBJ2-5; TRBD2 agrees at 7 bases. Germline CDR1 and CDR2: KGHDR and SFDVKD. The V segment lost 3 bases and the J segment 1 base; nucleotides outside the gene matches: 7. The CDR3 has 16 amino acids. CDR3 loop: CATSDTHAGAQETQYF. CDR3 nucleotides: TGTGCCACCAGTGATACCCATGCGGGAGCCCAAGAGACCCAGTACTTC.

This clonotype came up a few times. V and J are TRBV3-1 and TRBJ2-5, with D perhaps TRBD1 (6 bases). The V gene's germline CDR1 is LGHDT and CDR2 YNNKEL (reference sequence). V was pared by 3 bases and J by 3 bases, with 14 bases between. This CDR3 spans 15 amino acids. The CDR3 DNA sequence: TGTGCCAGCAGCCAGGGGACAAGGAGAGAAGAGACCCAGTACTTC. Amino acid sequence: CASSQGTRREETQYF.

This clonotype was counted a few times. The gene calls are TRBV28 and TRBJ2-7; 10 nucleotides align to TRBD2. The J segment lost 5 bases and the V segment lost 4 bases, leaving 11 bases of the junction unmatched. Germline lookup yields CDR1 MDHEN and CDR2 SYDVKM. The CDR3 length is 16 residues. CDR3 sequence (DNA): TGTGCCAGCAGTTCGGCCTCTAGCGGGAGATTCAACGAGCAGTACTTC. Protein sequence: CASSSASSGRFNEQYF. Full variable domain (outside the CDR3, taken from reference TRBV28 and TRBJ2-7): DVKVTQSSRYLVKRTGEKVFLECVQDMDHENMFWYRQDPGLGLRLIYFSYDVKMKEKGDIPEGYSVSREKKERFSLILESASTNQTSMYLCASSSASSGRFNEQYFGPGTRLTVT.

A few counts support this clonotype. The chain recombines TRBV4-1 with TRBJ2-1; D gene ambiguous. CDR3 length equals 16 residues. Trimming stripped 0 bases from V and 7 bases from J, with 16 bases between. Germline V CDR1 and CDR2: MGHRA, YSYEKL. The CDR3 nucleotides are TGCGCCAGCAGCCAAGAAGCTAGTAGTCTTTGGAATGAGCAGTTCTTC. Encoded protein: CASSQEASSLWNEQFF.

The sample holds many counts of this clonotype. The rearrangement links TRBV15 to TRBJ1-5, with TRBD1 as a possible D gene (6 bases). V lost 1 base, J lost 4 bases, and 11 bases lay in between. CDR1 and CDR2 (germline): LNHNV, YYDKDF (reference sequence). The CDR3 runs to 15 residues. Here the CDR3 DNA reads TGTGCCACCAGCAGAGCGGGGGGCTGGAATCAGCCCCAGCATTTT. Its protein product is CATSRAGGWNQPQHF.

This rearrangement joins TRBV5-4 to TRBJ1-2; D uncertain. The V gene's germline CDR1 is SGHNT and CDR2 YYREEE (reference sequence). CDR3 length: 14 residues. Trimming removed 1 base at V and 0 bases at J, with 7 bases between. Here the CDR3 reads CASSLKRANYGYTF. The CDR3 DNA follows: TGTGCCAGCAGCTTGAAAAGAGCTAACTATGGCTACACCTTC.

V gene TRBV15 combines with J gene TRBJ1-4, with D unresolved. The CDR3 is made up of 11 amino acids. CDR1 and CDR2 from the germline V gene are LNHNV and YYDKDF (reference sequence). Trimming removed 3 bases at V and 8 bases at J, with 4 bases between. Here the CDR3 reads CATSSPEKLFF. CDR3 nucleotide sequence: TGTGCCACCAGCAGCCCCGAAAAACTGTTTTTT.

This clonotype was seen a few times. This chain joins TRBV7-9 and TRBJ2-3, with 8 bases fitting TRBD1. With 5 bases clipped from V and 0 bases from J, the junction kept 7 bases outside the gene matches. The CDR3 extends over 16 amino acids. CDR1 is SEHNR and CDR2 is FQNEAQ in the germline V gene (reference sequence). The CDR3 sequence: CASSPRQGKSTDTQYF. CDR3 nucleotide sequence: TGTGCCAGCAGCCCAAGACAGGGGAAAAGCACAGATACGCAGTATTTT.

This clonotype was counted a few times. The chain is built from TRBV28 and TRBJ1-5; the D gene is possibly TRBD1 (5 bases). CDR3 length equals 15 residues. V lost 5 bases, J lost 2 bases, and 13 bases lay in between. Looked up from germline, CDR1 is MDHEN and CDR2 is SYDVKM. CDR3 bases: TGTGCCAGCAGTCTAGGATGGGGGGGCAATCAGCCCCAGCATTTT. Encoded protein: CASSLGWGGNQPQHF.

Only a few counts were recorded for this clonotype. The chain is built from TRBV12-3 or TRBV12-4 and TRBJ2-7; 8 bases are a match to TRBD1. The CDR3 extends over 14 amino acids. V shed 4 bases, J shed 11 bases, and the junction held 13 bases outside the gene matches. This CDR3 reads CASSYGQGRAPEYF. The CDR3 DNA sequence: TGTGCCAGCAGTTACGGACAGGGAAGGGCGCCAGAGTACTTC.

This clonotype was seen many times. The chain uses TRBV4-1 and TRBJ2-3; TRBD1 or TRBD2 may be the D gene (6 bases each). The CDR3 length is 17 residues. Looked up from germline, CDR1 is MGHRA and CDR2 is YSYEKL. V lost 1 base to trimming and J lost 5 bases, with 19 bases between them. CDR3 nucleotides: TGCGCCAGCAGCCAAGCCGGGGGCTCCAAGTATGTAGATACGCAGTATTTT. It codes for CASSQAGGSKYVDTQYF.

The chain carries TRBV7-8 and TRBJ1-1; maybe TRBD1 (5 bases). Per germline, CDR1 SGHVS and CDR2 FQNEAQ. V was shortened by 5 bases and J by 2 bases, with 15 bases between the two germline ends. The length of the CDR3 is 15 residues. The CDR3 DNA reads as TGTGCCAGCAGCCCGAGAAGGGACGGCAACACTGAAGCTTTCTTT. This translates into CASSPRRDGNTEAFF.

The rearrangement uses TRBV21-1 and TRBJ2-5. TRBV21-1 is described as a pseudogene. This CDR3 contains 13 residues. The CDR3 sequence is CASSNGAQETQYF. The DNA for the CDR3 is TGTGCCAGCAGCAATGGTGCACAAGAGACCCAGTACTTC.